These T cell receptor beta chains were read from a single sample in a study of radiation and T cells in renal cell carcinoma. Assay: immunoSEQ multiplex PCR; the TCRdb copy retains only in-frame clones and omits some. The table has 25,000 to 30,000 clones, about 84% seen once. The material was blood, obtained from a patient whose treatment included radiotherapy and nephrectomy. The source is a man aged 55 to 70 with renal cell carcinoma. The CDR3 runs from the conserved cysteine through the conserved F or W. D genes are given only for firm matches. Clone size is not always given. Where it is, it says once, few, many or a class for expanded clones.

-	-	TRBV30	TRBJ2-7	CAGRGDGGFGEQYF	TGTGCTGGAAGGGGGGACGGGGGATTTGGCGAGCAGTACTTC
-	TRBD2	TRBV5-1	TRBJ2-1	CASSLDSGARYNEQFF	TGCGCCAGCAGCTTGGACAGCGGGGCCCGATACAATGAGCAGTTCTTC
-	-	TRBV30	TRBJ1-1	CAWGSRTEAFF	TGTGCCTGGGGGTCCCGGACTGAAGCTTTCTTT
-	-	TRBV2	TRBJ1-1	CASSAGVVGTEAFF	TGTGCCAGCAGCGCAGGGGTGGTGGGCACTGAAGCTTTCTTT
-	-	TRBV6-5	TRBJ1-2	CASSYRSANLYGYTF	TGTGCCAGCAGTTACCGTTCGGCGAATCTCTATGGCTACACCTTC
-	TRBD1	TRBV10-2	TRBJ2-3	CASSTDRARTDTQYF	TGCGCCAGCAGTACAGACAGGGCTCGCACAGATACGCAGTATTTT
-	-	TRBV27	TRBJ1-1	CASSFEGLGTEAFF	TGTGCCAGCAGTTTTGAAGGGTTGGGCACTGAAGCTTTCTTT
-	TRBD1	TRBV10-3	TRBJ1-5	CAISGTGNNQPQHF	TGTGCCATCAGTGGGACAGGGAACAATCAGCCCCAGCATTTT
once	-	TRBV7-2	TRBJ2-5	CASSFQRTVETQYF	TGTGCCAGCAGCTTCCAGAGGACAGTGGAGACCCAGTACTTC
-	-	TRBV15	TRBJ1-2	CATSRGTLEYTF	TGTGCCACCAGCAGAGGGACCCTTGAGTACACCTTC
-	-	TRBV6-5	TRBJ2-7	CASSDYRDLGEQYF	TGTGCCAGCAGTGACTACAGGGACCTGGGGGAGCAGTACTTC
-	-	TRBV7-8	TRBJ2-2	CASRRGGQVPGELFF	TGTGCCAGCCGAAGGGGGGGTCAGGTCCCCGGGGAGCTGTTTTTT
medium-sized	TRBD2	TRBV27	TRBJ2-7	CASSIAGGPYEQYF	TGTGCCAGCAGTATAGCGGGAGGGCCTTACGAGCAGTACTTC
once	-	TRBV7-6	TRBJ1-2	CASSLSPKVGYTF	TGTGCCAGCAGCCTATCACCTAAGGTTGGCTACACCTTC
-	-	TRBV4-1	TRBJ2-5	CASSPLRGSQYF	TGCGCCAGCAGCCCTTTAAGGGGGTCCCAGTACTTC
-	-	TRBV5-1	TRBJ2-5	CASKQGLNQETQYF	TGCGCCAGCAAACAGGGTTTAAACCAAGAGACCCAGTACTTC